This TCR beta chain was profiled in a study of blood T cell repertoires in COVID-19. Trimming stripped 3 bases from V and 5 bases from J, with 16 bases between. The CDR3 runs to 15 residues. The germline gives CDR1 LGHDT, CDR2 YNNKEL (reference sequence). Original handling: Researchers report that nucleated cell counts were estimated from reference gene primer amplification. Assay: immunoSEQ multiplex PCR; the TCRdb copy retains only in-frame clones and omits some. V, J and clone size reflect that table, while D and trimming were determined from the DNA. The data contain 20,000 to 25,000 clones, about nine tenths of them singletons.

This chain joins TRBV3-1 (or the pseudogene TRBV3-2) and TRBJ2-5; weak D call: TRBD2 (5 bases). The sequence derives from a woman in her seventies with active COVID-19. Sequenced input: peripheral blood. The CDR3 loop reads CASSHVAWQTETQYF. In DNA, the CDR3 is TGTGCCAGCAGCCATGTAGCGTGGCAAACCGAGACCCAGTACTTC.